What follows are 26 T cell receptor beta chains derived from one specimen sequenced in a study of OX40 agonist ivuxolimab in advanced cancers. Only in-frame clones appear in the TCRdb table, and some are missing; sequencing was by immunoSEQ multiplex PCR. This sample has approximately 120,000 clones; under 95% occur once, and the top ten carry approximately 0.81%. Sequences were derived from CD4+ or CD8+ T cells sorted from blood, sampled in a trial of the OX40 agonist ivuxolimab. The receptors here all came from an adult with an advanced solid tumor such as melanoma, head and neck, liver or kidney cancer.

The chain recombines TRBV18 with TRBJ1-4, with D maybe TRBD1 (5 bases). Looked up from germline, CDR1 is KGHSH and CDR2 is LQKENI. The germline V and J ends were trimmed by 5 bases and 5 bases, with 15 bases remaining between them. The CDR3 covers 15 residues. The CDR3 loop reads CASSSPTEPNEKLFF. Written as DNA, the CDR3 is TGTGCCAGCTCATCGCCGACAGAACCAAATGAAAAACTGTTTTTT.

The J gene is TRBJ2-7, the V gene TRBV7-8; 9 nucleotides line up with TRBD1. The length of the CDR3 is 14 residues. Looked up from germline, CDR1 is SGHVS and CDR2 is FQNEAQ. Trimming at V came to 5 bases and at J to 2 bases, leaving 4 bases not matched to a gene. CDR3 nucleotide sequence: TGTGCCAGCAGCAAACGGGACAGGGCCTACGAGCAGTACTTC. It codes for CASSKRDRAYEQYF.

The CDR3: CAWSAGTGGQPQHF. Here the CDR3 DNA reads TGTGCCTGGAGTGCCGGGACAGGGGGTCAGCCCCAGCATTTT. The chain couples TRBV30 to TRBJ1-5; 11 nucleotides match TRBD1. Germline V gene sequence: CDR1 GTSNPN, CDR2 SVGIG (reference sequence). The CDR3 length is 14 residues. J was trimmed by 6 bases and V by 1 base; bases with no gene match: 2.

The gene calls are TRBV2 and TRBJ2-5; no definite D call. CDR1 and CDR2 (germline): SNHLY, FYNNEI. V gave up 7 bases and J gave up 3 bases, with 6 bases separating them. This CDR3 has 11 residues. The CDR3 loop reads CASIREETQYF. In nucleotides, the CDR3 is TGTGCCAGCATCCGAGAAGAGACCCAGTACTTC.

There are a few counts of this clone. The CDR3 DNA follows: TGTGCCAGCAGCTTAGCGACAGGGATCAATGAGCAGTTCTTC. Translated, it gives CASSLATGINEQFF. The gene calls are TRBV7-2 and TRBJ2-1; 7 bases are shared with TRBD1. With V trimmed by 0 bases and J by 6 bases, 2 bases remained unmatched. This CDR3 is built from 14 residues. Germline CDR1 is SGHTA and CDR2 is FQGNSA.

In nucleotides, the CDR3 is TGTGCCAGCAGTGACCAGCTGGGTCAAGAGACCCAGTACTTC. It translates to CASSDQLGQETQYF. V usage is TRBV25-1 and J usage is TRBJ2-5; D call uncertain. Between the trimmed V and J ends, which lost 3 bases and 2 bases, there was a span of 10 bases. Germline loops: CDR1 MGHDK, CDR2 SYGVNS. The CDR3 is made up of 14 amino acids.

The chain recombines TRBV4-1 with TRBJ2-2, with D possibly TRBD1 on 5 matching bases. V lost 4 bases and J lost 1, with 7 bases in between. The CDR3 runs 14 residues. Germline loops: CDR1 MGHRA, CDR2 YSYEKL. The CDR3 loop is CASSLRVNTGELFF. DNA for the CDR3: TGCGCCAGCAGCCTCAGGGTGAACACCGGGGAGCTGTTTTTT.

J is TRBJ1-1 and V is TRBV7-9, with a weak D call TRBD1 (6 bases). The V gene's germline CDR1 is SEHNR and CDR2 FQNEAQ (reference sequence). V shed 1 base and J shed 1 base, with 13 bases lying between them. The CDR3 extends over 16 amino acids. The CDR3, as DNA: TGTGCCAGCAGCTTAGGCGCAGGGGCCGAGAACACTGAAGCTTTCTTT. Protein product: CASSLGAGAENTEAFF. Filled out from reference TRBV7-9 and TRBJ1-1, the complete variable domain reads DTGVSQNPRHKITKRGQNVTFRCDPISEHNRLYWYRQTLGQGPEFLTYFQNEAQLEKSRLLSDRFSAERPKGSFSTLEIQRTEQGDSAMYLCASSLGAGAENTEAFFGQGTRLTVV.

The V call is TRBV28, the J call TRBJ2-1; 10 bases line up with TRBD2. J was trimmed by 6 bases and V by 8 bases; bases with no gene match: 16. Germline-derived CDR1 and CDR2 are MDHEN and SYDVKM. The CDR3 is 17 residues long. In nucleotides, the CDR3 is TGTGCCAGCCTAGGACTAGCGGAAGCCCGGGGGGTCAATGAGCAGTTCTTC. Residues: CASLGLAEARGVNEQFF. The full variable domain, its missing parts supplied by reference TRBV28 and TRBJ2-1, is DVKVTQSSRYLVKRTGEKVFLECVQDMDHENMFWYRQDPGLGLRLIYFSYDVKMKEKGDIPEGYSVSREKKERFSLILESASTNQTSMYLCASLGLAEARGVNEQFFGPGTRLTVL.

The rearrangement joins TRBV5-6 to TRBJ2-7; 9 bases map to TRBD2. CDR1 is SGHDT and CDR2 is YYEEEE in the germline V gene. CDR3 length: 17 amino acids. V lost 10 bases and J lost 2; bases outside the gene matches: 19. The CDR3, as DNA: TGTGCCGCCCGGAGGGGGAACCTAGCGGGACTCACCTACGAGCAGTACTTC. This translates into CAARRGNLAGLTYEQYF.

The CDR3 sequence is CASSLRGVGQPQHF. In nucleotides, the CDR3 is TGTGCCAGCAGTCTAAGGGGGGTGGGCCAGCCCCAGCATTTT. The rearrangement joins TRBV6-1 to TRBJ1-5; D might be TRBD1 (6 bases). The CDR3 runs 14 residues. Trimming shortened V by 5 bases and J by 7 bases, and 15 bases separated the two germline ends. The V gene's germline CDR1 is MNHNS and CDR2 SASEGT.

The chain joins TRBV9 to TRBJ2-3, with 8 bases aligning to TRBD2. This CDR3 contains 16 residues. After removal of 4 bases from V and 4 bases from J, the junction contained 11 bases not matched to a gene. Germline V lookup: CDR1 SGDLS, CDR2 YYNGEE. The CDR3 DNA is TGTGCCAGCAGCCTGACTCCGGGAGGGGGGGCAGATACGCAGTATTTT. Its translation: CASSLTPGGGADTQYF.

CDR3 nucleotide sequence: TGTGCCAGCAGCCCGGGCGATGGAGCCGGATCTGAAGCTTTCTTT. Protein product: CASSPGDGAGSEAFF. V usage is TRBV11-3 and J usage is TRBJ1-1; no clear D. Trimming took off 5 bases at V and 6 bases at J, with 19 bases between the two ends. This CDR3 comprises 15 residues. The germline V gene encodes CDR1 SGHNT and CDR2 YENEEA.

The chain joins TRBV15 to TRBJ1-4; no clear D. The CDR3 consists of 16 residues. V lost 1 base, J lost 5 bases, and 14 bases lay in between. CDR1 and CDR2 (germline): LNHNV, YYDKDF (reference sequence). Written as DNA, the CDR3 is TGTGCCACCAGCAGAGTAGGTGAACGGTTCAATGAAAAACTGTTTTTT. Its protein product is CATSRVGERFNEKLFF.

The V gene is TRBV5-1, the J gene TRBJ2-7, with D hard to call. In germline, CDR1 is SGHRS, CDR2 YFSETQ. The CDR3 spans 12 residues. V was pared by 0 bases and J by 3 bases, with 4 bases between. The CDR3 region is CASSLADYEQYF. Here the CDR3 DNA reads TGCGCCAGCAGCTTGGCGGACTACGAGCAGTACTTC. Using reference TRBV5-1 and TRBJ2-7 for the parts outside the CDR3, the full variable domain is KAGVTQTPRYLIKTRGQQVTLSCSPISGHRSVSWYQQTPGQGLQFLFEYFSETQRNKGNFPGRFSGRQFSNSRSEMNVSTLELGDSALYLCASSLADYEQYFGPGTRLTVT.

This clone was seen a handful of times. The V and J genes are TRBV20-1 and TRBJ2-7, with a tentative D call TRBD1 (5 bases). The CDR3 runs to 11 residues. V was cut by 4 bases and J by 4 bases, with 8 bases left in between. Germline values: CDR1 DFQATT, CDR2 SNEGSKA (reference sequence). For the CDR3, the DNA is TGCAGTGCTACAGGGTTATACGAGCAGTACTTC. Protein product: CSATGLYEQYF.

V and J are TRBV4-2 and TRBJ2-3; TRBD1 agrees at 11 bases. CDR3 length equals 16 residues. Germline CDR1 is LGHNA and CDR2 is YNFKEQ. The ends lost 0 bases at V and 4 bases at J; junction bases unmatched: 3. The CDR3 DNA reads as TGTGCCAGCAGCCAAGATCTGGGACAGGGGGCAGATACGCAGTATTTT. This sequence encodes CASSQDLGQGADTQYF.

This sequence joins TRBV9 and TRBJ1-1; weak D call: TRBD1 (5 bases). V was shortened by 3 bases and J by 4 bases, with 13 bases between the two germline ends. This CDR3 region has 14 residues. Germline loops: CDR1 SGDLS, CDR2 YYNGEE. Here the CDR3 reads CASSAQTAGTEAFF. The CDR3 DNA reads as TGTGCCAGCAGCGCCCAGACAGCCGGCACTGAAGCTTTCTTT.

This sequence joins TRBV7-2 and TRBJ1-1, with a possible D match to TRBD1 (6 bases). Between the trimmed V and J ends, which lost 6 bases and 5 bases, there was a span of 16 bases. The length of the CDR3 is 14 residues. CDR1 and CDR2 from the germline V gene are SGHTA and FQGNSA. The CDR3 bases are TGTGCCAGCAGGTACAGGGAGACTACTACTGAAGCTTTCTTT. Translated, it gives CASRYRETTTEAFF.

The genes are TRBV7-2 and TRBJ2-7; D remains ambiguous. Germline V gene lookup returns CDR1 SGHTA and CDR2 FQGNSA. This CDR3 has 13 amino acids. Trimming cost V 6 bases and J 0 bases, with 9 bases left between them. The CDR3 spells CASRYRASYEQYF. The CDR3 coding sequence is TGTGCCAGCAGGTATCGGGCCTCCTACGAGCAGTACTTC.

The chain carries TRBV6-5 and TRBJ2-7; D is uncertain. There are 13 residues in the CDR3. Deletions cut 2 bases from V and 3 bases from J, with 8 bases between. The germline CDR1 and CDR2 sequences are MNHEY and SVGAGI. In DNA form, the CDR3 reads TGTGCCAGCAGTTACGAAGGGTACTACGAGCAGTACTTC. Protein sequence: CASSYEGYYEQYF.

The chain has TRBV25-1 and TRBJ2-1; 14 bases match TRBD2. CDR3 length equals 16 residues. Germline CDR1 MGHDK, CDR2 SYGVNS. Trimming removed 6 bases from V and 8 bases from J; junction bases left unmatched: 9. DNA for the CDR3: TGTGCCAGCAGAGGGACTAGCGGGAGATTTTTCGATGAGCAGTTCTTC. Its translation is CASRGTSGRFFDEQFF.

This rearrangement joins TRBV30 to TRBJ2-5; D remains ambiguous. Germline lookup yields CDR1 GTSNPN and CDR2 SVGIG (reference sequence). The CDR3 runs 14 residues. V lost 5 bases to trimming and J lost 5 bases, with 18 bases between them. CDR3 sequence reads: CAWLDRRVGETQYF. The CDR3 coding sequence is TGTGCCTGGCTTGACCGCCGGGTCGGGGAGACCCAGTACTTC.

V usage is TRBV7-2 and J usage is TRBJ1-2; D is unresolved. The germline CDR1 and CDR2 sequences are SGHTA and FQGNSA. Trimming pared 7 bases from V and 4 bases from J, leaving 19 bases between. This CDR3 spans 15 amino acids. For the CDR3, the DNA is TGTGCCAGCACCACGGGGAGAGAGATTTCCTATGGCTACACCTTC. Its protein is CASTTGREISYGYTF.

DNA for the CDR3: TGTGCCAGCAGTTTTCGGGGGGATGAAAAACTGTTTTTT. Translating it yields CASSFRGDEKLFF. The rearrangement uses TRBV6-5 and TRBJ1-4; possibly TRBD1 for D (5 bases). Germline-derived CDR1 and CDR2 are MNHEY and SVGAGI. Trimming stripped 4 bases from V and 6 bases from J, with 9 bases between. CDR3 length: 13 residues.

J is TRBJ1-2 and V is TRBV9; 12 positions agree with TRBD1. Germline CDR1 is SGDLS and CDR2 is YYNGEE. With V trimmed by 2 bases and J by 4 bases, 6 bases remained unmatched. The CDR3 length is 16 residues. The CDR3 here is CASSVGGQGASYGYTF. The DNA for the CDR3 is TGTGCCAGCAGCGTTGGGGGACAGGGGGCCAGCTATGGCTACACCTTC.